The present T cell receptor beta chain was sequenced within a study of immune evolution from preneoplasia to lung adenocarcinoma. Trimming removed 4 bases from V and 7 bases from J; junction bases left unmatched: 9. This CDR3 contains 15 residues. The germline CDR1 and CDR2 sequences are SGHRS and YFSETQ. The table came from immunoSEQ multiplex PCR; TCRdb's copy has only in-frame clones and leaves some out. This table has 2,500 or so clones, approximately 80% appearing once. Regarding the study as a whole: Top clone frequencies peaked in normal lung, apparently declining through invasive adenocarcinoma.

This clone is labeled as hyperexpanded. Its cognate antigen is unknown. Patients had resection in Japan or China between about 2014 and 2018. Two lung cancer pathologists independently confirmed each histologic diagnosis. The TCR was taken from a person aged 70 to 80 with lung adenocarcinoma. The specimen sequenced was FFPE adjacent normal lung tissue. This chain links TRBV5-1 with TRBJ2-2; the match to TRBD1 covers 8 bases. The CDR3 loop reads CASSTGQGGGGELFF. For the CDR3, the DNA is TGCGCCAGCAGCACCGGACAGGGCGGAGGCGGGGAGCTGTTTTTT.